This T cell receptor (beta chain) came from a study of vaccination and CD4 T cells after COVID-19. Whole-study context: Stimuli were overlapping spike peptide pools of SARS-CoV-2 and three common cold coronaviruses (HCoV-NL63, HCoV-OC43, HCoV-229E).

Treatment described: approximately nine-day PBMC culture with coronavirus spike peptide pools or control peptides (ViraFEST assay). Antigen-specific T cell expansion with peptide pools preceded TCR sequencing in the ViraFEST approach. These CD4+ T cells came from approximately 10-day cultures by negative selection. Cultured CD4+ T-cell DNA underwent Oncomine TCR Beta short-read sequencing. A single record per CDR3 protein comes from TCRdb applying MiXCR to the PCR reads. The sample records about 14,000 distinct CDR3 sequences, under 75% being singletons. A note on this clonotype: Its target is not known.

Source material: CD4+ T cells from blood, cultured in vitro. This sequence was found in a human donor who had recovered from COVID-19.

Here the CDR3 DNA reads TGTGCCAGCAGCCAGGGACTAGCGGGAGATGTTGACGAGCAGTACTTC. Amino acids: CASSQGLAGDVDEQYF. The chain employs TRBV3-1 and TRBJ2-7, with 14 bases aligning to TRBD2. The ends lost 3 bases at V and 5 bases at J; junction bases unmatched: 6. The CDR3 consists of 16 residues. The V gene's germline CDR1 is LGHDT and CDR2 YNNKEL (reference sequence).